The rows below give T cell receptor beta chains drawn from one sample of a study of response to subunit inactivated influenza vaccine. MiXCR, run by TCRdb on the RT-PCR reads, gives a single entry per CDR3 protein. The sample includes roughly 500,000 distinct CDR3 sequences, around a quarter of them seen just once. This sample was also put to use in a study of T cells expressing NK-cell markers.

The material was CD4+ T cells sorted from PBMCs, obtained about 12 days after vaccination. The origin of the receptors is a man aged 45-60 years who received an inactivated influenza vaccine. The CDR3 runs from the conserved cysteine through the conserved F or W. A D gene is named only where the DNA matches it firmly. Clone sizes are given selectively: once, few, many, or a class where the clone is expanded.

CDR3aa: CASSFASGGPQETQYF
CDR3nt: TGCGCCAGCAGCTTTGCCAGCGGGGGACCTCAAGAGACCCAGTACTTC
d_gene: TRBD2
j_gene: TRBJ2-5
v_gene: TRBV5-1
abundance: .

CDR3aa: CASRVGVSYEQYF
CDR3nt: TGTGCCAGCAGAGTGGGAGTGTCCTACGAGCAGTATTTC
d_gene: .
j_gene: TRBJ2-7
v_gene: TRBV28
abundance: .

CDR3aa: CASSLGPLTDTQYF
CDR3nt: TGTGCCAGCAGCTTAGGACCTCTCACAGATACGCAGTATTTT
d_gene: .
j_gene: TRBJ2-3
v_gene: TRBV7-2
abundance: many

CDR3aa: CASSWGGDSPYEQYF
CDR3nt: TGCGCCAGCAGCTGGGGTGGGGACAGCCCCTACGAGCAGTACTTC
d_gene: TRBD1
j_gene: TRBJ2-7
v_gene: TRBV5-1
abundance: .

CDR3aa: CASSVSGRGGMYNEQFF
CDR3nt: TGTGCCAGCAGCGTATCCGGCCGAGGGGGGATGTACAATGAGCAGTTCTTC
d_gene: .
j_gene: TRBJ2-1
v_gene: TRBV9
abundance: .

CDR3aa: CASSRTTRGGGGDTQYF
CDR3nt: TGTGCCAGCAGCCGAACAACCCGAGGTGGCGGGGGAGATACGCAGTATTTT
d_gene: TRBD2
j_gene: TRBJ2-3
v_gene: TRBV11-2
abundance: .

CDR3aa: CSAFSAVHSYEQYF
CDR3nt: TGCAGTGCTTTTTCGGCGGTTCACTCCTACGAGCAGTACTTC
d_gene: .
j_gene: TRBJ2-7
v_gene: TRBV20-1
abundance: .

CDR3aa: CASSIERNKNIQYF
CDR3nt: TGTGCCAGTAGTATAGAACGTAACAAAAACATTCAGTACTTC
d_gene: .
j_gene: TRBJ2-4
v_gene: TRBV19
abundance: few

CDR3aa: CATSRAGEETQYF
CDR3nt: TGTGCCACCAGCAGAGCGGGGGAAGAGACCCAGTACTTC
d_gene: .
j_gene: TRBJ2-5
v_gene: TRBV15
abundance: .

CDR3aa: CASSPDRGNGELFF
CDR3nt: TGCGCCAGCAGCCCCGACAGGGGCAACGGGGAGCTGTTTTTT
d_gene: TRBD1
j_gene: TRBJ2-2
v_gene: TRBV5-1
abundance: .

CDR3aa: CASSPDPWDRVLDEQYF
CDR3nt: TGTGCCAGCAGCCCCGATCCTTGGGACAGGGTTCTCGACGAGCAGTACTTC
d_gene: TRBD1
j_gene: TRBJ2-7
v_gene: TRBV11-2
abundance: .

CDR3aa: CASSSPGLRGTATQYF
CDR3nt: TGTGCCAGCAGCTCGCCCGGGCTCAGGGGGACGGCTACGCAGTATTTT
d_gene: TRBD1
j_gene: TRBJ2-3
v_gene: TRBV7-2
abundance: few

CDR3aa: CSAEGLAGVGAGDTQYF
CDR3nt: TGCAGTGCTGAAGGACTAGCGGGAGTAGGGGCTGGCGATACGCAGTATTTT
d_gene: TRBD2
j_gene: TRBJ2-3
v_gene: TRBV20-1
abundance: .

CDR3aa: CASSLAPRSRTGEAFF
CDR3nt: TGTGCCAGCAGCTTAGCGCCAAGGAGTAGGACCGGTGAAGCTTTCTTT
d_gene: .
j_gene: TRBJ1-1
v_gene: TRBV7-2
abundance: few

CDR3aa: CASSRNPLSGRGTEAFF
CDR3nt: TGTGCCAGCAGTCGCAATCCCCTGAGCGGGAGGGGCACTGAAGCTTTCTTT
d_gene: .
j_gene: TRBJ1-1
v_gene: TRBV6-2/TRBV6-3
abundance: few

CDR3aa: CASSLNSLAHEQFF
CDR3nt: TGTGCCAGCAGCTTAAATTCCCTAGCCCATGAGCAGTTCTTC
d_gene: .
j_gene: TRBJ2-1
v_gene: TRBV7-3
abundance: .

CDR3aa: CSARGGGGPDTQYF
CDR3nt: TGCAGTGCTAGGGGCGGGGGGGGTCCAGATACGCAGTATTTT
d_gene: TRBD2
j_gene: TRBJ2-3
v_gene: TRBV20-1
abundance: few

CDR3aa: CSVRTGLAGVIDTQYF
CDR3nt: TGCAGCGTCCGAACCGGACTAGCGGGAGTCATAGATACGCAGTATTTT
d_gene: TRBD2
j_gene: TRBJ2-3
v_gene: TRBV29-1
abundance: .

CDR3aa: CASSLHQGYTQYF
CDR3nt: TGCGCCAGCAGCCTACACCAGGGGTATACGCAGTATTTT
d_gene: .
j_gene: TRBJ2-3
v_gene: TRBV4-1
abundance: .

CDR3aa: CASSAAGQGIAKNIQYF
CDR3nt: TGTGCCAGCAGTGCAGCCGGACAGGGGATAGCCAAAAACATTCAGTACTTC
d_gene: TRBD1
j_gene: TRBJ2-4
v_gene: TRBV2
abundance: few

CDR3aa: CAISPKQGLNTGELFF
CDR3nt: TGTGCCATCAGTCCGAAACAGGGTTTGAACACCGGGGAGCTGTTTTTT
d_gene: .
j_gene: TRBJ2-2
v_gene: TRBV10-3
abundance: few

CDR3aa: CASSGFGNQPQHF
CDR3nt: TGTGCCAGCAGTGGATTCGGAAATCAGCCCCAGCATTTT
d_gene: .
j_gene: TRBJ1-5
v_gene: TRBV12-3/TRBV12-4
abundance: few

CDR3aa: CASSQDIPPSNTEAFF
CDR3nt: TGCGCCAGCAGCCAAGATATCCCGCCCTCGAACACTGAAGCTTTCTTT
d_gene: .
j_gene: TRBJ1-1
v_gene: TRBV4-3
abundance: .

CDR3aa: CASSQDLAGRGYTDTQYF
CDR3nt: TGCGCCAGCAGCCAAGATCTGGCTGGGCGGGGATACACAGATACGCAGTATTTT
d_gene: .
j_gene: TRBJ2-3
v_gene: TRBV4-3
abundance: .

CDR3aa: CASSLSGRYNEQFF
CDR3nt: TGTGCCAGCAGCCTTAGCGGGAGATACAATGAGCAGTTCTTC
d_gene: TRBD2
j_gene: TRBJ2-1
v_gene: TRBV11-2
abundance: .

CDR3aa: CASSLFNSPLHF
CDR3nt: TGTGCCAGCAGTTTATTTAATTCACCCCTCCACTTT
d_gene: .
j_gene: TRBJ1-6
v_gene: TRBV12-3/TRBV12-4
abundance: .

CDR3aa: CASSDRTGGENEQFF
CDR3nt: TGTGCCAGCAGTGATAGAACAGGGGGCGAAAATGAGCAGTTCTTC
d_gene: TRBD1
j_gene: TRBJ2-1
v_gene: TRBV2
abundance: few

CDR3aa: CAWRRGVGSSYEQYF
CDR3nt: TGTGCCTGGAGGAGAGGAGTGGGCAGCTCCTACGAGCAGTACTTC
d_gene: .
j_gene: TRBJ2-7
v_gene: TRBV30
abundance: few

CDR3aa: CASSLEATRGYTF
CDR3nt: TGTGCCAGCAGCTTGGAGGCGACGAGAGGCTACACCTTC
d_gene: .
j_gene: TRBJ1-2
v_gene: TRBV5-5
abundance: many

CDR3aa: CSVKAPGQGTGELFF
CDR3nt: TGCAGCGTGAAAGCTCCGGGACAGGGCACCGGGGAGCTGTTTTTT
d_gene: TRBD1
j_gene: TRBJ2-2
v_gene: TRBV29-1
abundance: .

CDR3aa: CASSLSRRGRTKNIQYF
CDR3nt: TGTGCCAGCAGCTTATCCCGCCGTGGCAGGACCAAAAACATTCAGTACTTC
d_gene: .
j_gene: TRBJ2-4
v_gene: TRBV7-2
abundance: .

CDR3aa: CASSSAQRGGGNEQFF
CDR3nt: TGCGCCAGCAGCTCAGCCCAGCGGGGGGGCGGCAATGAGCAGTTCTTC
d_gene: TRBD2
j_gene: TRBJ2-1
v_gene: TRBV5-1
abundance: few

CDR3aa: CSVQGTSGSTTMVEQFF
CDR3nt: TGCAGCGTTCAGGGGACTAGCGGGAGTACCACAATGGTTGAGCAGTTCTTC
d_gene: TRBD2
j_gene: TRBJ2-1
v_gene: TRBV29-1
abundance: .

CDR3aa: CAMGPGRSYNEQFF
CDR3nt: TGTGCCATGGGCCCCGGGAGGTCCTACAATGAGCAGTTCTTC
d_gene: TRBD2
j_gene: TRBJ2-1
v_gene: TRBV4-2
abundance: .

CDR3aa: CASSLGGGSTYNEQFF
CDR3nt: TGCGCCAGCAGTTTGGGCGGGGGGTCCACCTACAATGAGCAGTTCTTC
d_gene: TRBD2
j_gene: TRBJ2-1
v_gene: TRBV5-1
abundance: few

CDR3aa: CASSLLMVGGSYEQYF
CDR3nt: TGTGCCAGCAGCTTACTCATGGTTGGTGGCTCCTACGAGCAGTACTTC
d_gene: .
j_gene: TRBJ2-7
v_gene: TRBV7-9
abundance: few

CDR3aa: CASSWRTGTLNTGELFF
CDR3nt: TGCGCCAGCAGCTGGCGAACCGGGACTCTCAACACCGGGGAGCTGTTTTTT
d_gene: .
j_gene: TRBJ2-2
v_gene: TRBV5-1
abundance: .

CDR3aa: CASSQGPSGATDTQYF
CDR3nt: TGCGCCAGCAGCCAAGGGCCTAGCGGTGCCACAGATACGCAGTATTTT
d_gene: TRBD2
j_gene: TRBJ2-3
v_gene: TRBV4-3
abundance: .

CDR3aa: CSALQEPLAHF
CDR3nt: TGCAGTGCTTTACAGGAGCCCCTAGCGCATTTT
d_gene: .
j_gene: TRBJ1-5
v_gene: TRBV20-1
abundance: few

CDR3aa: CASSLTGDSPLHF
CDR3nt: TGCGCCAGCAGCCTGACAGGGGATTCACCCCTCCACTTT
d_gene: TRBD1
j_gene: TRBJ1-6
v_gene: TRBV5-1
abundance: once

CDR3aa: CASSLATARGNYGYTF
CDR3nt: TGCGCCAGCAGCTTGGCGACTGCCAGGGGAAACTATGGCTACACCTTC
d_gene: .
j_gene: TRBJ1-2
v_gene: TRBV5-1
abundance: .

CDR3aa: CATSRGDIGGTQYF
CDR3nt: TGTGCCACCAGCAGAGGAGACATTGGGGGAACGCAGTATTTT
d_gene: .
j_gene: TRBJ2-3
v_gene: TRBV15
abundance: few

CDR3aa: CASKERGFATDTQYF
CDR3nt: TGTGCCAGTAAGGAGAGGGGTTTTGCCACAGATACGCAGTATTTT
d_gene: .
j_gene: TRBJ2-3
v_gene: TRBV19
abundance: .

CDR3aa: CASSAQGLSTDTQYF
CDR3nt: TGTGCCAGCAGCGCCCAGGGGCTTAGCACAGATACGCAGTATTTT
d_gene: .
j_gene: TRBJ2-3
v_gene: TRBV2
abundance: few

CDR3aa: CSVLISGGTDTQYF
CDR3nt: TGCAGCGTTCTGATTAGCGGTGGCACAGATACGCAGTATTTT
d_gene: .
j_gene: TRBJ2-3
v_gene: TRBV29-1
abundance: .

CDR3aa: CASSLAAVDTEAFF
CDR3nt: TGCGCCAGCAGCCTCGCGGCAGTGGACACTGAAGCTTTCTTT
d_gene: .
j_gene: TRBJ1-1
v_gene: TRBV4-3
abundance: .

CDR3aa: CSVASQGRMNTEAFF
CDR3nt: TGCAGCGTTGCGTCACAGGGGCGGATGAACACTGAAGCTTTCTTT
d_gene: TRBD1
j_gene: TRBJ1-1
v_gene: TRBV29-1
abundance: few

CDR3aa: CASSPSRSGGSDTQYF
CDR3nt: TGTGCCAGCAGCCCCTCCCGGTCAGGGGGTTCAGATACGCAGTATTTT
d_gene: TRBD1
j_gene: TRBJ2-3
v_gene: TRBV7-2
abundance: .

CDR3aa: CAIRTGDTDTQYF
CDR3nt: TGTGCCATCAGGACAGGAGACACAGATACGCAGTATTTT
d_gene: .
j_gene: TRBJ2-3
v_gene: TRBV10-3
abundance: few

CDR3aa: CASSHTALDGNEQFF
CDR3nt: TGTGCCAGCAGCCACACTGCTTTGGATGGCAATGAGCAGTTCTTC
d_gene: .
j_gene: TRBJ2-1
v_gene: TRBV4-2
abundance: few

CDR3aa: CASRKTSTNEKLFF
CDR3nt: TGCGCCAGCAGGAAGACCTCAACTAATGAAAAACTGTTTTTT
d_gene: .
j_gene: TRBJ1-4
v_gene: TRBV5-1
abundance: .

CDR3aa: CASSFLSGSGKNIQYF
CDR3nt: TGTGCCAGCAGCTTTCTTAGCGGGAGCGGCAAAAACATTCAGTACTTC
d_gene: TRBD2
j_gene: TRBJ2-4
v_gene: TRBV7-9
abundance: .

CDR3aa: CASSVDNTDTQYF
CDR3nt: TGTGCCAGCAGCGTAGATAACACAGATACGCAGTATTTT
d_gene: .
j_gene: TRBJ2-3
v_gene: TRBV9
abundance: .

CDR3aa: CASTSRETQYF
CDR3nt: TGTGCCAGCACCTCCCGGGAGACCCAGTACTTC
d_gene: .
j_gene: TRBJ2-5
v_gene: TRBV7-9
abundance: .

CDR3aa: CASSLRGTDYFQETQYF
CDR3nt: TGTGCCAGCAGCTTAAGGGGGACAGATTATTTTCAAGAGACCCAGTACTTC
d_gene: TRBD1
j_gene: TRBJ2-5
v_gene: TRBV7-2
abundance: many

CDR3aa: CASRLTGVQPQHF
CDR3nt: TGTGCCAGCAGGCTGACAGGGGTTCAGCCCCAGCATTTT
d_gene: TRBD1
j_gene: TRBJ1-5
v_gene: TRBV6-2/TRBV6-3
abundance: few

CDR3aa: CASSVGTVNNSPLHF
CDR3nt: TGTGCCAGCAGCGTAGGGACGGTAAATAATTCACCCCTCCACTTT
d_gene: .
j_gene: TRBJ1-6
v_gene: TRBV9
abundance: .

CDR3aa: CSARKGPGNEQFF
CDR3nt: TGCAGTGCTAGAAAGGGCCCAGGCAATGAGCAGTTCTTC
d_gene: .
j_gene: TRBJ2-1
v_gene: TRBV20-1
abundance: few

CDR3aa: CASRGGSFQETQYF
CDR3nt: TGTGCCAGCAGAGGAGGAAGTTTCCAAGAGACCCAGTACTTC
d_gene: .
j_gene: TRBJ2-5
v_gene: TRBV2
abundance: .

CDR3aa: CASRPPTSGGGTDTQYF
CDR3nt: TGCGCCAGCCGCCCCCCGACTAGCGGGGGGGGCACAGATACGCAGTATTTT
d_gene: TRBD2
j_gene: TRBJ2-3
v_gene: TRBV10-2
abundance: .